This TCR beta chain was retrieved from a study of blood T cell repertoires in COVID-19. Study context: Italy, Spain and the United States were the sources of the convalescent and acute COVID-19 samples.

Produced via immunoSEQ multiplex PCR; TCRdb's table is partial and in-frame only. Here the sample spans more than 200,000 clones, under 90% being singletons. Looked up from germline, CDR1 is SEHNR and CDR2 is FQNEAQ (reference sequence). This CDR3 has 15 residues. With V trimmed by 7 bases and J by 3 bases, 9 bases remained unmatched. What was sequenced was PBMCs or T cells enriched from blood (not recorded which). The clonotype was recovered from a woman in her twenties or thirties with acute COVID-19. This sequence joins TRBV7-9 and TRBJ2-1, with 7 positions matching TRBD2. The CDR3 protein is CASTTRLAVYNEQFF. Written as DNA, the CDR3 is TGTGCCAGCACCACCCGTCTAGCGGTCTACAATGAGCAGTTCTTC.